These T cell receptor beta chains were read from a single sample in a study of patients and donors after allogeneic stem cell transplantation. In TCRdb, the RT-PCR reads were re-called with MiXCR into one record per CDR3 protein. The sample lists roughly 940,000 distinct CDR3 sequences; roughly 18% were seen once. Sequenced material: blood, either unsorted or a sorted T cell fraction (not recorded which). The source of these receptors is a human donor who was either an allogeneic HSCT recipient or a stem cell or donor lymphocyte infusion donor (not recorded which). It is not recorded whose cells these are; they may come from a transplant donor. Both conserved end residues are part of each CDR3. The D gene is left open where the match is weak. Only part of the rows carry a size: once, few, many, or a class if the clone is expanded.

V	D	J	size	DNA	CDR3
TRBV7-2	TRBD1	TRBJ1-1	few	TGTGCCAGCTTACCACCGATGCCCAGGGGGCAAGGTGAAGCTTTCTTT	CASLPPMPRGQGEAFF
TRBV7-2	-	TRBJ2-1	few	TGTGCCAGCAGCTTATTAAGGAGTTCGGGGCGGAATGAGCAGTTCTTC	CASSLLRSSGRNEQFF
TRBV7-2	TRBD2	TRBJ2-7	few	TGTGCCAGCAGCTTAATGCGACTAGCGGGGGGGCCCTACGAGCAGTACTTC	CASSLMRLAGGPYEQYF
TRBV12-3/TRBV12-4	-	TRBJ2-1	many	TGTGCCAGCAGCCGACCCCGGACAGTAGACAATGAGCAGTTCTTC	CASSRPRTVDNEQFF
TRBV9	-	TRBJ2-7	-	TGTGCCAGCAGCGCGCGCGACGGTACCTACGAGCAGTACTTC	CASSARDGTYEQYF
TRBV20-1	-	TRBJ1-6	-	TGCAGTGCTAGAGGCACCGGGTTTGGAATCTTTAATTCACCCCTCCACTTT	CSARGTGFGIFNSPLHF
TRBV6-5	TRBD2	TRBJ2-2	-	TGTGCCAGCAGTTGGGGACTAGCGGGGGGGATGCGGGAGCTGTTTTTT	CASSWGLAGGMRELFF
TRBV4-1	TRBD1	TRBJ1-5	-	TGCGCCAGCAGCCAAGAGGGGGGACAGACTAGCAATCAGCCCCAGCATTTT	CASSQEGGQTSNQPQHF
TRBV4-1	TRBD2	TRBJ2-7	few	TGCGCCAGCAGCCAAGGCAGCGGGAGGGCCTATGAGCAGTACTTC	CASSQGSGRAYEQYF
TRBV28	-	TRBJ1-6	few	TGTGCCAGCAGTCCAGGGACCCTACGAACGAATTCACCCCTCCACTTT	CASSPGTLRTNSPLHF
TRBV5-1	TRBD2	TRBJ2-1	few	TGCGCCAGCAGCTTGGGAAGGCTAGCGGCGGAAACCAGTGAGCAGTTCTTC	CASSLGRLAAETSEQFF
TRBV12-3/TRBV12-4	-	TRBJ2-1	few	TGTGCCAGCAGTTTAGGGTCTAGTGTTTTGAATGAGCAGTTCTTC	CASSLGSSVLNEQFF
TRBV6-2/TRBV6-3	-	TRBJ2-3	-	TGTGCCAGCAGTTACCCCCCCCGAGGCACAGATACGCAGTATTTT	CASSYPPRGTDTQYF
TRBV6-1	TRBD2	TRBJ2-3	-	TGTGCCAGCAGGGCGGGACTAGCGGTAGATACGCAGTATTTT	CASRAGLAVDTQYF
TRBV5-6	-	TRBJ1-2	few	TGTGCCAGCAGCCAGGACAACGGGTATGGCTACACCTTC	CASSQDNGYGYTF
TRBV5-1	TRBD1	TRBJ1-4	-	TGCGCCAGCAGCTACGACAGGGGTTCAACTAATGAAAAACTGTTTTTT	CASSYDRGSTNEKLFF